This T cell receptor beta chain appears in the sequencing data of a study of CD8 T cells in ankylosing spondylitis. Study-level points and caveats: As reported, disease-linked clones showed significant enrichment in matched ankylosing spondylitis synovial fluid. The disease-linked clones had a CD8+ phenotype and low blood frequencies. Characteristic of ankylosing spondylitis blood, it appeared, was a TCR beta motif comprising eight highly homologous variants.

This clonotype has a handful of counts. Its antigen is unknown. Construction of TCR beta libraries was performed using quantitative 5'-RACE with molecular barcodes. Each CDR3 protein is one row after TCRdb ran MiXCR on the 5' RACE reads. The sample carries about 220,000 distinct CDR3 sequences, about 10% recorded once. Per germline, CDR1 MNHEY and CDR2 SVGAGI. Germline trimming cut 4 bases from V and 5 bases from J; bases unmatched to any gene: 12. The CDR3 runs to 16 residues. J is TRBJ2-7 and V is TRBV6-5, with 9 bases aligning to TRBD2. Sample: blood, either unsorted or a sorted T cell fraction (not recorded which). This clonotype was sampled from a male donor with ankylosing spondylitis or in good health (not recorded which). Here the CDR3 reads CASSSLDSGGSDEQYF. CDR3 DNA: TGTGCCAGCAGTTCCCTGGATAGCGGGGGCTCGGACGAGCAGTACTTC.